This T cell receptor beta chain came from a study of blood T cell repertoires in COVID-19. Study as a whole: Samples came from the United States, Italy and Spain, spanning acute and convalescent COVID-19. PBMCs, B-cell-depleted T cells, or T cells were the source of the cDNA or gDNA that made up the material.

CDR3 length: 14 residues. Per the germline V gene, CDR1 is SNHLY and CDR2 is FYNNEI. The V end was cut by 5 bases, the J end by 0 bases, with 11 bases between. Sequencing used immunoSEQ multiplex PCR; TCRdb keeps in-frame clones, though not all of them. The table records 50,000 to 55,000 clones, around nine tenths of them present only once. Sequenced: peripheral blood. This TCR was recovered from a man aged 50 to 60 with acute or convalescent COVID-19. The chain is built from TRBV2 and TRBJ2-7; possibly TRBD2 for D (5 bases). The CDR3 nucleotides are TGTGCCAGCAGTTTGCATGGGAGCTCCTACGAGCAGTACTTC. This gives the protein CASSLHGSSYEQYF.